This T cell receptor beta chain was recorded in a study of cytomegalovirus exposure and HLA in healthy donors. Notes on the study in general: The study put 150 to 200 TCR beta chains on its list as cytomegalovirus-associated.

Comment on this clone: Its antigen is currently unknown. Other DNA sequences from this sample encode an identical CDR3 as well.

Germline CDR1 is MRHNA and CDR2 is SNTAGT. V shed 10 bases and J shed 6 bases, with 22 bases lying between them. The CDR3 is made up of 14 amino acids. In the PCR, 60 Vbeta and 13 Jbeta primers were used. Assay: immunoSEQ multiplex PCR; the TCRdb copy retains only in-frame clones and omits some. The table records more than 50,000 clones, roughly 72% of them present only once. The J gene is TRBJ2-7, the V gene TRBV6-4; D is possibly TRBD2 (7 bases). This TCR derives from a woman aged 45-65 years in good health and CMV-seropositive. The sample comprised PBMCs. CDR3: CATHGGGRVCEQYF. Here the CDR3 DNA reads TGTGCCACACATGGGGGCGGGAGAGTTTGCGAGCAGTACTTC.